This TCR beta chain was sequenced for a study of spatial heterogeneity in lung cancer. Study in general: In tumor regions TCR transcript counts correlated strongly with a matched bulk RNA-seq T cell module score.

Sample time point: sample taken at primary tumor resection. Extraction of whole RNA from tumor, nontumor lung or frozen PBMC preceded unsorted sequencing. Findings and limits, study-wide: In tumors, expanded intratumoral alpha and beta TCR counts tracked mutation counts. The study found that ubiquitous and regional expanded TCR counts tracked ubiquitous and regional nonsynonymous mutations, respectively.

TCRdb reprocessed the 5' RACE reads with MiXCR, giving one entry per CDR3 protein. Of about 13,000 distinct CDR3 sequences detected, 4% to 5.5% appear once; the ten largest clones hold roughly 24%. Many counts were recorded for this clonotype. The antigen is unknown. This receptor was identified in a male donor with early-stage non-small cell lung cancer. Source: lung tumor tissue, taken at surgery.

The CDR3 DNA follows: TGTGCCAGCAGTGAACAGGGCTATAATTCACCCCTCCACTTT. This codes for CASSEQGYNSPLHF. The rearrangement uses TRBV6-2 or TRBV6-3 and TRBJ1-6; maybe TRBD1 (6 bases). CDR1 and CDR2 from the germline V gene are MNHEY and SVGEGT. This CDR3 comprises 14 residues. V was pared by 5 bases and J by 3 bases, with 8 bases between.